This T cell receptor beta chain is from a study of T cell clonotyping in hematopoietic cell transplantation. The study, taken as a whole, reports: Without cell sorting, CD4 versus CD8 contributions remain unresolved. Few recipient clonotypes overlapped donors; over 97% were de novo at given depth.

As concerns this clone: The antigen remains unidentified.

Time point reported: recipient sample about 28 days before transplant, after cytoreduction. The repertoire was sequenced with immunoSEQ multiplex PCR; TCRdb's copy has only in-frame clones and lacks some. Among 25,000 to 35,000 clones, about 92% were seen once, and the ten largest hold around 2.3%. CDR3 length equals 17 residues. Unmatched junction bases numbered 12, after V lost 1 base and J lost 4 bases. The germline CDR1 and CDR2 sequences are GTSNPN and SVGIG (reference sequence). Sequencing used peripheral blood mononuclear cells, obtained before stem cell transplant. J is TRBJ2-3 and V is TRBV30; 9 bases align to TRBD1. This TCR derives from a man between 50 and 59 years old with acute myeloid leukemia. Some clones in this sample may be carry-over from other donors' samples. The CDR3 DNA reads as TGTGCCTGGAGTGACCCCTACAGGGGGCTCAGTGCAGATACGCAGTATTTT. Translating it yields CAWSDPYRGLSADTQYF.